The TCR beta chain described here comes from a study of T cell responses to AZD1222 COVID-19 vaccine (dated by TCRdb to the early 2020s). A note on the overall study: AZD1222 recipients given second doses at about 4 weeks or at about 12 weeks were pooled, since spike-specific TCR depth and breadth were not found to differ between the two schedules. A total of about 250 trial participants underwent TCR sequencing, of whom around 210 had received two doses of AZD1222 and around 25 had received two doses of the MenACWY control vaccine. Enrollment into the trials was organized by age into subgroups of 18-55, 56-69 and 70-plus years, and those subgroups contained around 150, 28 and 57 TCR-sequenced participants, respectively.

As to this clone: This clone's antigen is unknown. Within one base of it there is no much larger clone, and no base qualities were kept.

This specimen's time point label, per the study, means: baseline before first vaccination. Samples from vaccinated people were obtained from the UK trials COV001 and COV002, which included a single-blind randomized controlled phase 2/3 trial of AZD1222 (ChAdOx1 nCoV-19) in healthy adults. For TCRbeta chain sequencing, PBMC samples were collected from trial participants at day 0 and at day 28 after the second dose. The CDR3 regions of human TCRbeta chains were analyzed by immunosequencing. The published analysis was carried out like this. Repertoire TCRs were matched against a reference library of SARS-CoV-2-specific TCRs generated with the MIRA antigen-specificity platform. Breadth was defined as the fraction of unique TCRs that were SARS-CoV-2-associated, and depth was defined as the fraction of total T cells that were SARS-CoV-2-associated. Each spike-specific TCR was assigned to its reactive spike region and to a CD4 or CD8 class using the MIRA data. Log10-transformed breadth and depth values were compared by one-way ANOVA with Sidak's multiple comparisons tests. The source is immuneACCESS, and TCRdb retained only in-frame sequences with V and J called. Part of the clones is not carried over; for the studies checked, unresolved V genes explain less than half of this, and the remainder is unexplained. That table gives V, J and clone size, and the DNA gave D and trimming. The sample profile shows roughly 97,000 clones; over 90% of them were found once. The leading ten clones occupy around 4.7% of the sample.

Broader findings and caveats from the paper: After two AZD1222 doses, spike-specific TCR breadth and depth were significantly higher than at day 0 and than in MenACWY recipients. The 56-69-year group was small, and its depth increase did not reach significance, likely because of low power. Because no day 14 peak-response samples were available, the repertoires could be characterized only after the peak T cell response. Participants were mostly white British, with more females than males. The authors suggested clonal diversity may have been underestimated. Conclusions about previously exposed vaccinees are limited, since just six AZD1222 recipients were seropositive for SARS-CoV-2 at baseline. Nearly half of unique spike-specific TCRs reportedly recognized epitopes outside regions mutated in the B.1.351 and B.1.1.7 variants. The whole spike protein was spanned by vaccine-associated CD4 TCRs, and dominant responses were seen in regions 160-218 and 743-854.

The CDR3 contains 14 residues, cysteine and phenylalanine counted. Just the 42-base CDR3 DNA is kept, in frame starting at base 1. V is clipped by 2 bases and J by 7 bases, and the sequence between their germline boundaries is 14 bases long. CDR1 and CDR2, looked up from the germline V gene, are MNHEY and SVGAGI. The receptor comes from an adult in good health. This sequence uses TRBV6-5 and TRBJ1-2, with TRBD1 perhaps the D gene, on 6 matching bases. The sample here was peripheral blood, taken on day 0 of AZD1222 vaccination. The bases are TGTGCCAGCAGTTACGGGGGCGGGTTAGGTGGCTACACCTTC. Its product reads: CASSYGGGLGGYTF.